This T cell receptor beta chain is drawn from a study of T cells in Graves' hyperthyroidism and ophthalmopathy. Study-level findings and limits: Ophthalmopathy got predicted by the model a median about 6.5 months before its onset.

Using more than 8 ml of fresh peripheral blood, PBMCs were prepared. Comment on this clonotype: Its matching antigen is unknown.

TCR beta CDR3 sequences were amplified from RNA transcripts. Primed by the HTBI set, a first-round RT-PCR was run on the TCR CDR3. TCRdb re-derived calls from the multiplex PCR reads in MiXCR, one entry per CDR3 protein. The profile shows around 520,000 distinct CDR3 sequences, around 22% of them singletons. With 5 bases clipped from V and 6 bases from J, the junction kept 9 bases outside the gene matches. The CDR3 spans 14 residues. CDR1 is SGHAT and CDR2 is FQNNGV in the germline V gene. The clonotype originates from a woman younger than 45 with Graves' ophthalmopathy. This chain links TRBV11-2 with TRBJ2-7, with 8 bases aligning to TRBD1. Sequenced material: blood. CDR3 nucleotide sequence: TGTGCCAGCAGCCAAGTGAAGACAGGGGCCGAGCAGTACTTC. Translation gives CASSQVKTGAEQYF.